This T cell receptor (beta chain) was recovered during a study of response to subunit inactivated influenza vaccine. This clonotype came up a few times. The V and J ends lost 5 bases and 0 bases respectively, with 19 bases between them. Germline loops: CDR1 DFQATT, CDR2 SNEGSKA (reference sequence). This CDR3 is 16 amino acids long. TCRdb fed the RT-PCR reads into MiXCR, producing one record per CDR3 protein. The table lists about 570,000 distinct CDR3 sequences, about 11% of them singletons, with 8% to 13% in the top ten. These data also featured in a second study, about T cells expressing NK-cell markers. That paper notes: The cDNA for TCR beta came from 5'RACE template switching with UMIs. The TCR beta repertoires originated in sorted CD3+CD56+NKG2C+, CD3+CD56+NKG2C- and CD3+CD56-NKG2C+ T cells. Several experiments added an anti-gamma-delta TCR antibody to sort only alpha-beta TCR T cells. Several donors' CD3+CD56-NKG2C+ cells were dominated by the same clonotypes.

This clonotype originated in a man aged 50 or older who received an inactivated influenza vaccine. The material was PBMCs from blood, obtained on the day of vaccination. This rearrangement joins TRBV20-1 to TRBJ1-1, with a weak D call TRBD1 (5 bases). The CDR3 DNA follows: TGCAGTGCTCCCCGGGTTAGGGGTCGGGTGAACACTGAAGCTTTCTTT. Translation gives CSAPRVRGRVNTEAFF.